These 8 T cell receptor beta chains were sequenced from one sample in a study of Ad26.COV2.S vaccination and SARS-CoV-2 variants. Sequenced by immunoSEQ multiplex PCR; TCRdb stores in-frame clones only, minus some. The data contain about 350,000 clones, 85% to 90% of them singletons. Treatment denoted: around 19 received Ad26.COV2.S at low or high dose, single or two shots; 5 received placebo; per-sample allocation not given. Sample collection was performed on day 63 after the first vaccine or placebo injection. The sample was peripheral blood, taken in a trial of Ad26.COV2.S vaccine versus placebo. Source of these receptors: a person between 18 and 59 years old who received the Ad26.COV2.S COVID-19 vaccine or a placebo.

The chain recombines TRBV27 with TRBJ2-2; D ambiguous. With 5 bases removed from V and 4 bases from J, the gap between germline ends came to 17 bases. Germline V lookup: CDR1 MNHEY, CDR2 SMNVEV (reference sequence). This CDR3 region has 16 residues. Here the CDR3 reads CASSGLGIRGTGELFF. CDR3 coding DNA: TGTGCCAGCAGTGGGTTGGGAATCCGTGGCACCGGGGAGCTGTTTTTT.

V usage is TRBV7-6 and J usage is TRBJ1-2, with 7 bases that match TRBD1. The CDR3 has 15 amino acids. Germline CDR1 reads SGHVS; CDR2 reads FNYEAQ. The V and J ends lost 5 bases and 5 bases, in that order; junction bases with no gene match: 11. CDR3 protein: CASSASTGNGYGYTF. CDR3 coding DNA: TGTGCCAGCAGCGCCTCGACAGGGAACGGTTATGGCTACACCTTC.

V is TRBV5-1 and J is TRBJ2-5, with 8 bases aligning to TRBD1. This CDR3 has 14 residues. CDR1 and CDR2 (germline): SGHRS, YFSETQ. The V and J ends lost 5 bases and 1 base, in that order; junction bases with no gene match: 4. The CDR3 nucleotides read TGCGCCAGCAGACAGGGGGTATCCCAAGAGACCCAGTACTTC. Translating it yields CASRQGVSQETQYF.

This chain joins TRBV2 and TRBJ2-1, with TRBD1 matching over 7 bases. V shed 3 bases and J 10 bases; nucleotides not matched to a gene: 9. The V gene's germline CDR1 is SNHLY and CDR2 FYNNEI. This CDR3 contains 14 residues. The CDR3 DNA reads as TGTGCCAGCAGTGATCGGACAGGAGATCTAGAGCAGTTCTTC. This sequence encodes CASSDRTGDLEQFF.

The chain carries TRBV19 and TRBJ1-2, with a possible D match to TRBD1 (6 bases). Looked up from germline, CDR1 is LNHDA and CDR2 is SQIVND (reference sequence). Trimming removed 0 bases at V and 8 bases at J, with 19 bases between. The CDR3 has 16 residues. The CDR3 sequence is CASSIDLQGLYEGYTF. As DNA, the CDR3 is TGTGCCAGTAGTATAGATCTGCAGGGGCTGTATGAGGGCTACACCTTC.

Here the CDR3 reads CASSPGRGSSYEQYF. Here the CDR3 DNA reads TGTGCCAGCTCACCGGGACGGGGGAGCTCCTACGAGCAGTACTTC. This rearrangement joins TRBV18 to TRBJ2-7, with a weak D call TRBD2 (6 bases). The CDR3 has 15 residues. Germline CDR1 is KGHSH and CDR2 is LQKENI. V was shortened by 3 bases and J by 0 bases, with 12 bases between the two germline ends. The whole variable domain, filled in from reference TRBV18 and TRBJ2-7, reads NAGVMQNPRHLVRRRGQEARLRCSPMKGHSHVYWYRQLPEEGLKFMVYLQKENIIDESGMPKERFSAEFPKEGPSILRIQQVVRGDSAAYFCASSPGRGSSYEQYFGPGTRLTVT.

The chain carries TRBV11-2 and TRBJ2-7, with 7 bases aligning to TRBD1. After removal of 3 bases from V and 0 bases from J, the junction contained 2 bases not matched to a gene. The germline CDR1 and CDR2 sequences are SGHAT and FQNNGV. This CDR3 has 14 amino acids. In DNA form, the CDR3 reads TGTGCCAGCAGCTTTACAGGGGACTCCTACGAGCAGTACTTC. Translation gives CASSFTGDSYEQYF.

The table lists this clone with a few counts. The chain has TRBV6-4 and TRBJ1-4, with unresolved D. V was cut by 2 bases and J by 2 bases, with 15 bases left in between. CDR1 and CDR2 (germline): MRHNA, SNTAGT. The CDR3 runs to 17 residues. The CDR3 DNA reads TGTGCCAGCAGTGACGTCCGGGGTGGGATGACTAATGAAAAACTGTTTTTT. It translates to CASSDVRGGMTNEKLFF.